The rows below give T cell receptor beta chains drawn from one sample of a study of identical twins' blood T cells. One entry per CDR3 protein, called by TCRdb with MiXCR from the 5' RACE reads. The table includes roughly 340,000 distinct CDR3 sequences, about 28% detected once. Sequencing was carried out using PBMCs. These receptor sequences come from a woman aged 18-49 years in good health. Both conserved end residues are part of each CDR3. D genes are given only for firm matches. The listing skips clone size in some rows; elsewhere it reads once, few, many or a size class.

few,TRBD1,TRBJ1-1,TRBV29-1,CSVVYYPGQPTEAFF,TGCAGCGTTGTGTATTACCCGGGACAGCCCACTGAAGCTTTCTTT
-,-,TRBJ2-2,TRBV5-1,CAGSPAANTGELFF,TGCGCCGGATCACCCGCCGCGAACACCGGGGAGCTGTTTTTT
-,-,TRBJ1-1,TRBV3-1,CASSQAGSGLKGFF,TGTGCCAGCAGCCAAGCCGGTTCGGGTCTAAAAGGTTTCTTT
many,-,TRBJ1-3,TRBV12-3/TRBV12-4,CASSLGNTIYF,TGTGCCAGCAGCCTTGGAAACACCATATATTTT
many,-,TRBJ2-7,TRBV20-1,CSARDLGGAGYEQYF,TGCAGTGCTAGAGATCTTGGGGGAGCAGGATACGAGCAGTACTTC
few,-,TRBJ2-7,TRBV20-1,CSARAGRRFEQYF,TGCAGTGCTAGGGCGGGACGCCGCTTCGAGCAGTACTTC
-,-,TRBJ1-4,TRBV29-1,CSVEEEGGYLFF,TGCAGCGTTGAAGAAGAGGGGGGGTACTTGTTTTTT
-,TRBD2,TRBJ2-1,TRBV9,CASSVNSGPYNEQFF,TGTGCCAGCAGCGTGAATAGCGGGCCGTACAATGAGCAGTTCTTC
few,-,TRBJ2-1,TRBV20-1,CSARVTTGGGEQFF,TGCAGTGCTAGAGTCACTACCGGTGGCGGTGAGCAGTTCTTC
-,-,TRBJ2-7,TRBV14,CASSQERRVGGEQYF,TGTGCCAGCAGCCAAGAAAGACGGGTAGGTGGCGAGCAGTACTTC
many,-,TRBJ2-1,TRBV27,CASSLNSVSNEQFF,TGTGCCAGCAGTTTAAATAGCGTCTCAAATGAGCAGTTCTTC
-,-,TRBJ2-7,TRBV20-1,CSARGLSSYEQYF,TGCAGTGCTAGAGGACTATCATCGTACGAGCAGTACTTC
many,-,TRBJ1-2,TRBV4-3,CASSLSTGVLGYTF,TGCGCCAGCAGCCTGTCCACCGGGGTATTAGGCTACACCTTC
-,-,TRBJ2-7,TRBV20-1,CSAPPGPYYEQYF,TGCAGTGCGCCTCCGGGACCCTACTACGAGCAGTACTTC
few,TRBD1,TRBJ1-1,TRBV2,CASSERTGTNTEAFF,TGTGCCAGCAGTGAGCGGACAGGGACGAACACTGAAGCTTTCTTT
-,-,TRBJ2-7,TRBV20-1,CSATTGAFYEQYF,TGCAGTGCCACGACCGGGGCCTTCTACGAGCAGTACTTC
few,-,TRBJ1-2,TRBV2,CASSVEGGSYGYTF,TGTGCCAGCAGTGTGGAGGGAGGGAGCTATGGCTACACCTTC
many,TRBD1,TRBJ1-4,TRBV28,CASSFPGTGVIKLFF,TGTGCCAGCAGTTTCCCCGGGACAGGGGTGATAAAACTGTTTTTT
-,-,TRBJ2-3,TRBV20-1,CSALAELTDTQYF,TGCAGTGCGTTAGCGGAACTCACAGATACGCAGTATTTT
-,-,TRBJ1-1,TRBV29-1,CSVAIRENTEAFF,TGCAGCGTTGCCATTCGGGAGAACACTGAAGCTTTCTTT
-,-,TRBJ1-2,TRBV20-1,CSARDRGFGGNGYTF,TGCAGTGCTAGAGATCGGGGGTTTGGGGGGAATGGCTACACCTTC
-,-,TRBJ1-4,TRBV7-2,CASSLGGDGYEKLFF,TGTGCCAGCAGCTTAGGCGGGGACGGTTATGAAAAACTGTTTTTT
few,-,TRBJ2-1,TRBV20-1,CSAGRLASNGEQFF,TGCAGTGCTGGCAGGTTAGCGTCCAACGGTGAGCAGTTCTTC
few,-,TRBJ1-4,TRBV29-1,CSVDGGGEKLFF,TGCAGCGTTGATGGAGGAGGGGAAAAACTGTTTTTT
-,TRBD2,TRBJ2-7,TRBV3-1,CASSPSSGLSYEQYF,TGTGCCAGCAGCCCATCTAGCGGCCTGTCCTACGAGCAGTACTTC
-,-,TRBJ1-1,TRBV30,CAWRGLGGGSTEAFF,TGTGCCTGGAGGGGATTGGGGGGAGGGAGCACTGAAGCTTTCTTT
few,TRBD2,TRBJ2-1,TRBV9,CASSFSGRADDEQFF,TGTGCCAGCAGCTTCAGCGGGAGGGCCGACGATGAGCAGTTCTTC
few,-,TRBJ1-6,TRBV9,CASSADGGISPLHF,TGTGCCAGCAGCGCGGATGGGGGAATTTCGCCCCTCCACTTT
-,-,TRBJ2-3,TRBV7-3,CASSSTQDTQYF,TGTGCCAGCAGCTCGACTCAAGATACGCAGTATTTT
few,TRBD2,TRBJ2-1,TRBV6-1,CASGTSGSSYNEQFF,TGTGCCAGCGGGACTAGCGGGAGCTCCTACAATGAGCAGTTCTTC
many,-,TRBJ1-5,TRBV20-1,CSASRGSNQPQHF,TGCAGTGCTAGTAGGGGCAGCAATCAGCCCCAGCATTTT
-,TRBD2,TRBJ2-3,TRBV6-2/TRBV6-3,CASRSLTSGRTDTQYF,TGTGCCAGCAGATCCTTGACTAGCGGGAGGACAGATACGCAGTATTTT
-,-,TRBJ1-2,TRBV5-1,CASSQTGTPRQVNYGYTF,TGCGCCAGCAGCCAAACCGGGACCCCCAGGCAAGTTAACTATGGCTACACCTTC
-,-,TRBJ2-1,TRBV7-9,CASSLDPLGEQFF,TGTGCCAGCAGCTTAGACCCATTAGGTGAGCAGTTCTTC
few,TRBD1,TRBJ2-7,TRBV20-1,CSASYRGYEQYF,TGCAGTGCTAGTTACAGGGGTTACGAGCAGTACTTC
few,-,TRBJ2-5,TRBV12-3/TRBV12-4,CASSRRLVFETQYF,TGTGCCAGCAGTCGAAGACTAGTCTTCGAGACCCAGTACTTC
-,TRBD1,TRBJ1-2,TRBV6-5,CASSYSDRVGYGYTF,TGTGCCAGCAGTTACTCTGACAGGGTCGGCTATGGCTACACCTTC
-,-,TRBJ2-3,TRBV20-1,CSARDRVNSSADTQYF,TGCAGTGCTAGAGATCGTGTGAATTCTAGCGCAGATACGCAGTATTTT
-,-,TRBJ1-3,TRBV20-1,CSARDPRDSGNTIYF,TGCAGTGCTAGAGACCCAAGGGACTCTGGAAACACCATATATTTT
-,-,TRBJ2-3,TRBV20-1,CSARTPDSPFPDTQYF,TGCAGTGCTAGAACCCCCGACAGTCCCTTCCCAGATACGCAGTATTTT
-,-,TRBJ1-6,TRBV7-2,CPSRLQGLGNSPLHF,TGTCCCAGCAGATTGCAGGGGCTTGGTAATTCACCCCTCCACTTT